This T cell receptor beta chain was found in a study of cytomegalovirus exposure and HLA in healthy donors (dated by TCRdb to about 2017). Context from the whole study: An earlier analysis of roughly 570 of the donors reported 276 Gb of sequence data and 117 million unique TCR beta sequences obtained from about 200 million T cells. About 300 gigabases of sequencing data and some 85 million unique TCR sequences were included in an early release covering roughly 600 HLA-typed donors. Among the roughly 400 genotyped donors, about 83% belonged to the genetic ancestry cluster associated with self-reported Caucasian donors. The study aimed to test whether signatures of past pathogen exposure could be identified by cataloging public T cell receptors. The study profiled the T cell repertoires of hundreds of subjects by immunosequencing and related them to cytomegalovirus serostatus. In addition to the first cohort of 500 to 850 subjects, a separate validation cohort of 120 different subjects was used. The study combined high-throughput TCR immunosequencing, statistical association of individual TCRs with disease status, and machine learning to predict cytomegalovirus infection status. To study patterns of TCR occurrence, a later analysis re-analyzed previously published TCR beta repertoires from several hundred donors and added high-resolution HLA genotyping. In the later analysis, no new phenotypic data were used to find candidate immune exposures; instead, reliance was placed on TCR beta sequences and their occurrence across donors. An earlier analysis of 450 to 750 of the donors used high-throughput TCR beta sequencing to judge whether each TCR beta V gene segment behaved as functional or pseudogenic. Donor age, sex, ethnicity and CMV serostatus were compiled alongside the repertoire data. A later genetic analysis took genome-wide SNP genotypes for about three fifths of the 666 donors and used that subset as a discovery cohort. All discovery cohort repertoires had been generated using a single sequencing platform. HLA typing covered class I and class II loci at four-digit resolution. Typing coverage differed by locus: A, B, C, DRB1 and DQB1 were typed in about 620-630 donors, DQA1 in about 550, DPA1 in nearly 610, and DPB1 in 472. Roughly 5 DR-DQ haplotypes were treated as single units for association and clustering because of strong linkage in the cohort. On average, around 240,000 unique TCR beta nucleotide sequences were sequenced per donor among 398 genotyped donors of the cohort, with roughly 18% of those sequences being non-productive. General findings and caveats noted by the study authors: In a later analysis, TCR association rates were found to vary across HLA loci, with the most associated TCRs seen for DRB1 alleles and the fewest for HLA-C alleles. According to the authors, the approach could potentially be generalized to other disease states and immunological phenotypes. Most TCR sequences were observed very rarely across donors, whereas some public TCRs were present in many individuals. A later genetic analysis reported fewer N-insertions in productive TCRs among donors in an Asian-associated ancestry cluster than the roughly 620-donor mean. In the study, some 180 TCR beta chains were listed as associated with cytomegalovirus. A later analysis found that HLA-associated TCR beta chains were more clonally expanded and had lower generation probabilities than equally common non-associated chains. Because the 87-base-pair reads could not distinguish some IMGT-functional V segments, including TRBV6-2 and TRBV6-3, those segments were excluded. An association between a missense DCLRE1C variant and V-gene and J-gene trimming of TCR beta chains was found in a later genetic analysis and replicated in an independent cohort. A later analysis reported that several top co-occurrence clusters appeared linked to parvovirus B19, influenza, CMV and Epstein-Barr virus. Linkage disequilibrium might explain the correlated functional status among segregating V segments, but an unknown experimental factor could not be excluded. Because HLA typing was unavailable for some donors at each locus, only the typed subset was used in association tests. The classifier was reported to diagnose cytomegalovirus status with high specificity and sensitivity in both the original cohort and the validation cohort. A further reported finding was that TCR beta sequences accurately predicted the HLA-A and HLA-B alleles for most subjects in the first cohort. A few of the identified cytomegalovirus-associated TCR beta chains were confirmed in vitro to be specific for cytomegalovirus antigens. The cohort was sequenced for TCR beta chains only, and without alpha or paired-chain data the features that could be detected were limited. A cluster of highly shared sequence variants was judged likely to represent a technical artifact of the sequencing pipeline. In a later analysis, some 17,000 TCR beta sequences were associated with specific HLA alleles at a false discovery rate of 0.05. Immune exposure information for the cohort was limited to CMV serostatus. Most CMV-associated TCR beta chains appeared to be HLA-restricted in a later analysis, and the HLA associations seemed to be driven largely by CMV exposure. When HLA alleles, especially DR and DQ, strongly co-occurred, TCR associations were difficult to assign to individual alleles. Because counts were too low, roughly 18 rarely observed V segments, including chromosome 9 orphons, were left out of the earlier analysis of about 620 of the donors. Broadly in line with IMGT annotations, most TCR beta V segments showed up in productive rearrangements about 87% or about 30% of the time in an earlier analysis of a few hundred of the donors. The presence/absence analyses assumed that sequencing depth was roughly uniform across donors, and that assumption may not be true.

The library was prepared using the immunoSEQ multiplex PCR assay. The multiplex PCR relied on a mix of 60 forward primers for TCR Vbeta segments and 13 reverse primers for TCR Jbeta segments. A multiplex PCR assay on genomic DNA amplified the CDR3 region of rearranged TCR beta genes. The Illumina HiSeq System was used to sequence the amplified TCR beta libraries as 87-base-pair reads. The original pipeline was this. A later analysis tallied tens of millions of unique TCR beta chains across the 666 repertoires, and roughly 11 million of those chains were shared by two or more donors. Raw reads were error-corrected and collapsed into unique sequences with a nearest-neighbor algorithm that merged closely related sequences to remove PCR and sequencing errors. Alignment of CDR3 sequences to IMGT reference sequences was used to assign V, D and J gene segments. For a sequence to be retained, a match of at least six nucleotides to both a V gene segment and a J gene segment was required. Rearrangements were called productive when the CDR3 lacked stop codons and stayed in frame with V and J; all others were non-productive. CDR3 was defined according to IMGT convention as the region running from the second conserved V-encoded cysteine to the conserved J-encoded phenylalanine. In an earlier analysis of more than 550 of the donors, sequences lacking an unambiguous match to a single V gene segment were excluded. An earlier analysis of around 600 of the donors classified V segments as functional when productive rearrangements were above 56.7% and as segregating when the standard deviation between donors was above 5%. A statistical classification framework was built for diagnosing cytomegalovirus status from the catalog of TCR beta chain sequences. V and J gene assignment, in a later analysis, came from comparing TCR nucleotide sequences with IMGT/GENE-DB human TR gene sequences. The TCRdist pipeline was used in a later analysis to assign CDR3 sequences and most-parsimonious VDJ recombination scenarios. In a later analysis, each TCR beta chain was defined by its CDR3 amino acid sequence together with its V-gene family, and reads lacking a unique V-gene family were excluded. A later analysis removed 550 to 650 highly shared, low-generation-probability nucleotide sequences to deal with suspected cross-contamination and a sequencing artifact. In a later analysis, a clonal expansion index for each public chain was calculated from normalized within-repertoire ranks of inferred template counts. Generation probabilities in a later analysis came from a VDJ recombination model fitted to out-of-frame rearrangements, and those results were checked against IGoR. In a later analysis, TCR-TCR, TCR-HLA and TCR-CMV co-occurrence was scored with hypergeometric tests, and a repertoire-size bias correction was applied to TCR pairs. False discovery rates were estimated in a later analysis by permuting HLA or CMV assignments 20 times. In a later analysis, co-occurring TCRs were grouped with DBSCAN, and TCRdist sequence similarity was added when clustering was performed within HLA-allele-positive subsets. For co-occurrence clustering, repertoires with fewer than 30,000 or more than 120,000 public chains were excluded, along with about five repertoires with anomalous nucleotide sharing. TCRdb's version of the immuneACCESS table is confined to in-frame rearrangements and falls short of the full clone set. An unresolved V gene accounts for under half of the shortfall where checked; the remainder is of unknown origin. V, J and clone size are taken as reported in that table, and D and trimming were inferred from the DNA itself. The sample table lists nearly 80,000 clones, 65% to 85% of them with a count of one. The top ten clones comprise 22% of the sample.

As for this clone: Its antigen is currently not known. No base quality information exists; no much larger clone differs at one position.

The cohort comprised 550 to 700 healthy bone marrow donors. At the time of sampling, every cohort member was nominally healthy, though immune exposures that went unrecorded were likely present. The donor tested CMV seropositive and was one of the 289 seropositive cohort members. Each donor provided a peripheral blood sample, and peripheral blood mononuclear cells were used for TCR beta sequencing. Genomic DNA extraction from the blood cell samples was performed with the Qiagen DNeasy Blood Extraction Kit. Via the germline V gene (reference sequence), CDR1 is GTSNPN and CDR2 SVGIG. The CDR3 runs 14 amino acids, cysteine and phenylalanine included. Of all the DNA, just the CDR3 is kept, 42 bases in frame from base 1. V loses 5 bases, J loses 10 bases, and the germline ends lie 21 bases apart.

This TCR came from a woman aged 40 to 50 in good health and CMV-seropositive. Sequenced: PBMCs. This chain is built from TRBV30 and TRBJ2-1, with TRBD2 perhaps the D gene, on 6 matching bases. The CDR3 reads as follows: CAWRKTPLAGEQFF. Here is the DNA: TGTGCCTGGCGAAAAACCCCACTAGCCGGGGAGCAGTTCTTC. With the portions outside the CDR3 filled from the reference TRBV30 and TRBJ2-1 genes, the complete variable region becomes SQTIHQWPATLVQPVGSPLSLECTVEGTSNPNLYWYRQAAGRGLQLLFYSVGIGQISSEVPQNLSASRPQDRQFILSSKKLLLSDSGFYLCAWRKTPLAGEQFFGPGTRLTVL.